A single sample gave rise to the 19 T cell receptor beta chains below, sequenced in a study of technical replicates of blood from a handful of donors. Clones were sequenced by immunoSEQ multiplex PCR, and TCRdb holds only the in-frame ones, with some missing. This table has about 56,000 clones, about 95% appearing once. The sequenced sample was PBMCs. The source is a human donor in good health. Some clones in this sample may be carry-over from other donors' samples.

The chain uses TRBV5-4 and TRBJ1-6, with TRBD1 as a possible D gene (6 bases). From germline, CDR1 is SGHNT and CDR2 YYREEE (reference sequence). V lost 2 bases and J lost 9, with 6 bases in between. This CDR3 has 12 amino acids. The CDR3 protein is CASSLGGSPLHF. CDR3 bases: TGTGCCAGCAGCTTAGGGGGTTCACCCCTCCACTTT.

V usage is TRBV15 and J usage is TRBJ2-1; D may be TRBD2 (6 bases). The CDR3 totals 13 residues. V dropped 0 bases and J dropped 9 bases, with 9 bases sitting between them. Looked up from germline, CDR1 is LNHNV and CDR2 is YYDKDF (reference sequence). The CDR3 reads CATSRERTIEQFF. CDR3 in DNA: TGTGCCACCAGCAGAGAACGGACTATTGAGCAGTTCTTC.

This clone was picked up one time. The chain joins TRBV4-3 to TRBJ2-1; D is possibly TRBD2 (5 bases). V was cut by 0 bases and J by 9 bases, with 12 bases left in between. This CDR3 has 14 residues. Germline V gene lookup returns CDR1 LGHNA and CDR2 YSLEER. CDR3 in DNA: TGCGCCAGCAGCCAAGATAGGGTCCGGGGTGAGCAGTTCTTC. This encodes CASSQDRVRGEQFF.

The J gene is TRBJ1-1, the V gene TRBV7-6; D possibly corresponds to TRBD1 (6 bases). The CDR3 runs to 14 residues. CDR1 is SGHVS and CDR2 is FNYEAQ in the germline V gene. The V end lost 5 bases, the J end lost 4 bases, and 14 bases lay between the germline ends. CDR3 residues: CASSEGGGRTEAFF. CDR3 nucleotides: TGTGCCAGCAGCGAAGGGGGGGGTCGCACTGAAGCTTTCTTT. Supplemented by reference TRBV7-6 and TRBJ1-1, the full variable domain reads GAGVSQSPRYKVTKRGQDVALRCDPISGHVSLYWYRQALGQGPEFLTYFNYEAQQDKSGLPNDRFSAERPEGSISTLTIQRTEQRDSAMYRCASSEGGGRTEAFFGQGTRLTVV.

The V gene is TRBV6-6, the J gene TRBJ1-2; D remains ambiguous. The V and J ends lost 4 bases and 2 bases respectively, with 8 bases between them. The CDR3 extends over 13 amino acids. CDR1 and CDR2 from the germline V gene are MNHNY and SVGAGI (reference sequence). The CDR3 DNA reads TGTGCCAGCAGTTTCGGAGGGAACTATGGCTACACCTTC. Its translation: CASSFGGNYGYTF.

The gene calls are TRBV7-8 and TRBJ2-3; 8 bases fit TRBD2. CDR1 and CDR2 from the germline V gene are SGHVS and FQNEAQ. The CDR3 covers 15 residues. Unmatched junction bases numbered 7, after V lost 5 bases and J lost 3 bases. CDR3 sequence: CASSKGSGRTDTQYF. The CDR3 DNA reads as TGTGCCAGCAGCAAGGGGAGCGGGAGAACAGATACGCAGTATTTT.

The V call is TRBV29-1, the J call TRBJ2-3, with TRBD1 matching over 8 bases. This CDR3 has 13 residues. Looked up from germline, CDR1 is SQVTM and CDR2 is ANQGSEA. V gave up 7 bases and J gave up 2 bases; unmatched junction bases: 5. CDR3 DNA: TGCAGCGCACGGACAGGGTTCACAGATACGCAGTATTTT. Encoded protein: CSARTGFTDTQYF.

V gene TRBV5-1 combines with J gene TRBJ2-7; 8 bases fit TRBD1. The V and J ends lost 5 bases and 3 bases, in that order; junction bases with no gene match: 13. This CDR3 has 16 amino acids. Germline V gene lookup returns CDR1 SGHRS and CDR2 YFSETQ. In nucleotides, the CDR3 is TGCGCCAGCAGACCGAAAGCCGGGACAGGAAGCTACGAGCAGTACTTC. Translated: CASRPKAGTGSYEQYF.

By frequency in the sample, this clone is medium-sized. The identical CDR3 is also encoded by other nucleotide sequences in the sample. The CDR3 region is CASSPAGGYTEAFF. Here the CDR3 DNA reads TGCGCCAGCAGCCCGGCAGGGGGCTACACTGAAGCTTTCTTT. The chain is built from TRBV5-1 and TRBJ1-1; 8 bases agree with TRBD1. This CDR3 is 14 amino acids long. The germline CDR1 and CDR2 sequences are SGHRS and YFSETQ. Unmatched junction bases numbered 5, after V lost 4 bases and J lost 3 bases.

J is TRBJ1-3 and V is TRBV4-2, with TRBD1 matching over 7 bases. J gave up 1 base and V 1 base, and 1 base lay outside the gene matches. In germline, CDR1 is LGHNA, CDR2 YNFKEQ. The CDR3 is 15 residues long. CDR3 in DNA: TGTGCCAGCAGCCAAGGGACAGGTTCTGGAAACACCATATATTTT. Residues: CASSQGTGSGNTIYF.

J is TRBJ2-2 and V is TRBV9; 9 nucleotides align to TRBD2. J lost 4 bases, V lost 2 bases, and 3 bases had no gene match. CDR1 is SGDLS and CDR2 is YYNGEE in the germline V gene. The CDR3 covers 15 residues. CDR3 sequence (DNA): TGTGCCAGCAGCGTTGAGACTAGCGGCACCGGGGAGCTGTTTTTT. Translating it yields CASSVETSGTGELFF. Full variable domain (rest looked up from reference TRBV9 and TRBJ2-2): DSGVTQTPKHLITATGQRVTLRCSPRSGDLSVYWYQQSLDQGLQFLIQYYNGEERAKGNILERFSAQQFPDLHSELNLSSLELGDSALYFCASSVETSGTGELFFGEGSRLTVL.

Regarding this clone: The same CDR3 is also encoded by other DNA sequences in this sample. The V call is TRBV30, the J call TRBJ1-1; D gene unclear. The CDR3 has 13 residues. Trimming took off 6 bases at V and 8 bases at J, with 19 bases between the two ends. Germline CDR1 and CDR2: GTSNPN and SVGIG (reference sequence). The CDR3 nucleotides read TGTGCCTGTATTAGGCAGCCGCACAGAGAAGCTTTCTTT. Translated, it gives CACIRQPHREAFF.

The gene calls are TRBV7-8 and TRBJ2-3; 10 nucleotides align to TRBD2. J was trimmed by 1 base and V by 3 bases; bases with no gene match: 4. From germline, CDR1 is SGHVS and CDR2 FQNEAQ. The CDR3 length is 16 residues. The CDR3 loop reads CASSFYGTSGTDTQYF. As DNA, the CDR3 is TGTGCCAGCAGCTTCTACGGGACTAGCGGCACAGATACGCAGTATTTT.

The CDR3 loop reads CASSLVGQWALEQYF. The CDR3, as DNA: TGTGCCAGCAGCTTAGTGGGTCAGTGGGCCCTCGAGCAGTACTTC. This chain links TRBV7-2 with TRBJ2-7; D remains ambiguous. V lost 1 base, J lost 6 bases, and 16 bases lay in between. Germline V gene data show CDR1 as SGHTA and CDR2 as FQGNSA. This CDR3 has 15 amino acids.

This clone was recorded only once. The chain employs TRBV4-3 and TRBJ2-2; TRBD2 agrees at 7 bases. The CDR3 is 15 amino acids. Per the germline V gene, CDR1 is LGHNA and CDR2 is YSLEER. Trimming at V came to 1 base and at J to 4 bases, leaving 3 bases not matched to a gene. CDR3 DNA sequence: TGCGCCAGCAGCCAAGGAACGGGGGGCACCGGGGAGCTGTTTTTT. Protein: CASSQGTGGTGELFF.

Only one count was recorded for this clone. This sequence joins TRBV7-2 and TRBJ2-7; 7 bases align to TRBD2. CDR1 and CDR2 (germline): SGHTA, FQGNSA. This CDR3 spans 15 amino acids. Trimming cost V 5 bases and J 6 bases; bases outside gene matches: 13. The chain's CDR3 is CASSRLGGRVSEQYF. CDR3 DNA sequence: TGTGCCAGCAGCCGCCTAGGAGGGAGGGTCTCCGAGCAGTACTTC.

This chain links TRBV7-2 with TRBJ2-1; D unresolved. Trimming removed 3 bases from V and 10 bases from J, with 13 bases in between. Germline V gene sequence: CDR1 SGHTA, CDR2 FQGNSA. The CDR3 runs to 13 residues. CDR3 loop: CASSFQTRDEQFF. The CDR3 DNA reads as TGTGCCAGCAGCTTTCAGACAAGAGACGAGCAGTTCTTC.

V is TRBV9 and J is TRBJ2-3, with D uncertain. V was pared by 4 bases and J by 3 bases, with 6 bases between. Germline loops: CDR1 SGDLS, CDR2 YYNGEE. This CDR3 has 12 amino acids. The CDR3 reads CASSSSTDTQYF. CDR3 DNA sequence: TGTGCCAGCAGCTCCTCTACAGATACGCAGTATTTT.

The chain couples TRBV5-4 to TRBJ2-1, with 7 bases fitting TRBD1. The CDR3 consists of 15 residues. Per the germline V gene, CDR1 is SGHNT and CDR2 is YYREEE (reference sequence). The V and J ends lost 0 bases and 8 bases, in that order; junction bases with no gene match: 8. This CDR3 reads CASSLGGGAGDEQFF. The CDR3 DNA reads TGTGCCAGCAGCTTGGGAGGGGGCGCCGGGGATGAGCAGTTCTTC.